Listed below are T cell receptor beta chains from one sample, sequenced in a study of blood T cell repertoires in COVID-19. Here immunoSEQ multiplex PCR was the method, and the copy in TCRdb shows in-frame clones only, minus some. The sample records some 180,000 clones, about 79% being singletons. Material: peripheral blood. The receptor set was obtained from a human donor in a cohort sampled during active COVID-19. Each CDR3 is given with its conserved first and last residue. The order of the fields is CDR3 DNA, CDR3 protein, J gene, V gene, D gene, clone size. D genes are given only for firm matches. Not every row has a clone size; where given, it reads once, few, many or a size class.

TGTGCCATCAGGGCCGGGGACAATCAGCCCCAGCATTTT	CAIRAGDNQPQHF	TRBJ1-5	TRBV10-3	.	.
TGTGCCACCAGTGGTCTAGCGGGAGGGGAGCTGTTTTTT	CATSGLAGGELFF	TRBJ2-2	TRBV24-1	TRBD2	.
TGTGCCAGTAGTATACGAGATTATAGCAATCAGCCCCAGCATTTT	CASSIRDYSNQPQHF	TRBJ1-5	TRBV19	.	.
TGTGCTAGTGGTTTGTTCACCGGAGGGAGCAACACCGGGGAGCTGTTTTTT	CASGLFTGGSNTGELFF	TRBJ2-2	TRBV12-5	.	.
TGTGCCAGCAGGGCAGGGATTGTAAGCAATCAGCCCCAGCATTTT	CASRAGIVSNQPQHF	TRBJ1-5	TRBV27	.	.
TGCGCCAGCAGCTTGGGACAGGTTGAGGAGACCCAGTACTTC	CASSLGQVEETQYF	TRBJ2-5	TRBV5-1	.	few
TGCGCCAGCAGATGGGCCTCCGGGACAGGGGGCGCCGCCGGGGAGCTGTTTTTT	CASRWASGTGGAAGELFF	TRBJ2-2	TRBV5-1	TRBD1	.
TGTGCCAGCAGCGTCGGACTGTACGAGCAGTACTTC	CASSVGLYEQYF	TRBJ2-7	TRBV11-2	.	.
TGTGCCTGGACTGCGGGATTGGGGAACAATGAGCAGTTCTTC	CAWTAGLGNNEQFF	TRBJ2-1	TRBV30	.	.
TGTGCCAGCCGCTGGGGACTAGCGGGCCGGGGGGCACAAGAGACCCAGTACTTC	CASRWGLAGRGAQETQYF	TRBJ2-5	TRBV18	TRBD2	medium-sized
TGTGCCAGCAGAGGACAGGGCGCGATTGACACTGAAGCTTTCTTT	CASRGQGAIDTEAFF	TRBJ1-1	TRBV5-4	TRBD1	.
TGTGCCAGCAGCCAAAGCCTCGGGCCCCAGCATTTT	CASSQSLGPQHF	TRBJ1-5	TRBV3-1/TRBV3-2	.	once
TGTGCCACCAGTGTCCCTGGGGCAGAGACCCAGTACTTC	CATSVPGAETQYF	TRBJ2-5	TRBV24-1	.	.
TGTGCCAGCAGGGAGTCGACAGGTTTTATGACTGAAGCTTTCTTT	CASRESTGFMTEAFF	TRBJ1-1	TRBV3-1/TRBV3-2	.	.
TGTGCCTGGAGGAGGCAGGGAAACACTGAAGCTTTCTTT	CAWRRQGNTEAFF	TRBJ1-1	TRBV30	.	.
TGTGCCAGCAGTTTTGATGGGACAGGGCATTACGAGCAGTACTTC	CASSFDGTGHYEQYF	TRBJ2-7	TRBV28	TRBD1	.
TGTGCCACCAGTGACCAGACAGGGGGCACTTACAATGAGCAGTTCTTC	CATSDQTGGTYNEQFF	TRBJ2-1	TRBV24-1	TRBD1	.
TGTGCCAGCAGTGAGGGACAGGGTTGGGACATTCAGTACTTC	CASSEGQGWDIQYF	TRBJ2-4	TRBV6-6	TRBD1	.
TGTGCCAGTAGTTTGACTAGTGAGCAGTTCTTC	CASSLTSEQFF	TRBJ2-1	TRBV19	.	once
TGTGCCAGCAGTTTACTGGGGACAAGCTCTTCTGGGGCCAACGTCCTGACTTTC	CASSLLGTSSSGANVLTF	TRBJ2-6	TRBV28	.	few
TGTGCCAGCTCACCACGGACTAGCGGAAAATACGAGCAGTACTTC	CASSPRTSGKYEQYF	TRBJ2-7	TRBV18	TRBD2	.
TGTGCCAGCAGACTGAGCGGGAGTGGCACAGATACGCAGTATTTT	CASRLSGSGTDTQYF	TRBJ2-3	TRBV11-2	TRBD2	.
TGTGCCAGCAGCTTACTACAGATGACCTTCGGCACAGATACGCAGTATTTT	CASSLLQMTFGTDTQYF	TRBJ2-3	TRBV7-8	.	.
TGTGCCAGCAGCCAAGCTAGGGGGTGGGCTTTCTTT	CASSQARGWAFF	TRBJ1-1	TRBV4-2	.	.
TGTGCCAGCAGTTCATCCGGGACTAGCGGGATTTGGGGAGAGACCCAGTACTTC	CASSSSGTSGIWGETQYF	TRBJ2-5	TRBV25-1	TRBD2	.
TGTGCCAGTTCAGGGCCGGATACGCAGTATTTT	CASSGPDTQYF	TRBJ2-3	TRBV19	.	few
TGTGCCAGCATCTCCGGAGAGCTTTATGGCTACACCTTC	CASISGELYGYTF	TRBJ1-2	TRBV5-6	.	.
TGTGCCAGCTCACCACCAGGAGATGAGGGCGCGTTATTCTCTTTCTTT	CASSPPGDEGALFSFF	TRBJ1-1	TRBV18	.	once
TGTGCCAGCAGTTACGGAGCGCGTAACTCTGGAAACACCATATATTTT	CASSYGARNSGNTIYF	TRBJ1-3	TRBV6-5	.	.
TGCGCCAGCAGTGGGTCACAGGGGGCGAGGACTGAAGCTTTCTTT	CASSGSQGARTEAFF	TRBJ1-1	TRBV10-2	TRBD1	.
TGTGCCCTGGGAGGGGGAACTGCTGTAACCGGGGAGCTGTTTTTT	CALGGGTAVTGELFF	TRBJ2-2	TRBV7-9	.	.
TGTGCCAGCAGTTACCTCGGAGGCTACGAGCAGTACTTC	CASSYLGGYEQYF	TRBJ2-7	TRBV6-2/TRBV6-3	.	.
TGTGCCAGCTCCCTTGGATTCAGGGCTATTAATGAAAAACTGTTTTTT	CASSLGFRAINEKLFF	TRBJ1-4	TRBV27	.	few
TGTGCCAGCAGTCTAGCGGGAGGGCCGCCCGGGGAGCTGTTTTTT	CASSLAGGPPGELFF	TRBJ2-2	TRBV25-1	TRBD2	.
TGTGCCAGCAGCCCCAGGTCGGTGACCTACAATGAGCAGTTCTTC	CASSPRSVTYNEQFF	TRBJ2-1	TRBV9	.	.
TGCGCCAGCAGCTTGGTCGGGAGCGGTACGGCAGATACGCAGTATTTT	CASSLVGSGTADTQYF	TRBJ2-3	TRBV5-1	.	.
TGTGCCAGCAACCAGTGGGGGCCTGATCTCTACAATGAGCAGTTCTTC	CASNQWGPDLYNEQFF	TRBJ2-1	TRBV5-5	.	.
TGTGCCAGCAGTTTATCCGGCAGGGGTCAGGCCCAGTACTTC	CASSLSGRGQAQYF	TRBJ2-5	TRBV28	.	.
TGCGCCAGCAGCTTGCTCTCCCGGGTCCAGGGAGATACGCAGTATTTT	CASSLLSRVQGDTQYF	TRBJ2-3	TRBV5-1	.	.
TGTGCCAGTAGAAAAGACCTGGACAGGGGACGCGAGCAGTACTTC	CASRKDLDRGREQYF	TRBJ2-7	TRBV19	TRBD1	.
TGTGCCAGCAGCTATACCCGAACGGGAGGAGCTTTCTTT	CASSYTRTGGAFF	TRBJ1-1	TRBV7-2	.	.
TGTGCCAGCAGCCAGGGGACTAGCGGGAGGCCCTCCTACAATGAGCAGTTCTTC	CASSQGTSGRPSYNEQFF	TRBJ2-1	TRBV4-2	TRBD2	.
TGCAGCGCCCGGCGACAGGGCGCAGATACGCAGTATTTT	CSARRQGADTQYF	TRBJ2-3	TRBV29-1	TRBD1	.
TGTGCCAGCAGTCTCCGGAGCAGCGCGAACACCGGGGAGCTGTTTTTT	CASSLRSSANTGELFF	TRBJ2-2	TRBV27	.	.
TGCGCCAGCAGTGAACAGGGCACAGATACGCAGTATTTT	CASSEQGTDTQYF	TRBJ2-3	TRBV10-2	.	.
TGTGCCATCAGCGCCCCGGGACAGGGGGCATTGTACACCGGGGAGCTGTTTTTT	CAISAPGQGALYTGELFF	TRBJ2-2	TRBV10-3	TRBD1	.